This T cell receptor beta chain originates from a study of T cell responses to AZD1222 COVID-19 vaccine. Generated by immunoSEQ multiplex PCR, the TCRdb table keeps only in-frame clones and is missing some. The repertoire holds some 50,000 clones, with around 86% as singletons. Germline V gene sequence: CDR1 MNHEY, CDR2 SVGEGT. With V trimmed by 5 bases and J by 5 bases, 5 bases remained unmatched. This CDR3 has 13 amino acids. This sequence joins TRBV6-2 or TRBV6-3 and TRBJ1-2, with 7 bases lining up with TRBD1. The starting material was peripheral blood, obtained on day 0 of AZD1222 vaccination. The receptor was derived from an adult in good health. The CDR3 coding sequence is TGTGCCAGCAGTGTCGACAGGGTTTATGGCTACACCTTC. Amino acid sequence: CASSVDRVYGYTF.